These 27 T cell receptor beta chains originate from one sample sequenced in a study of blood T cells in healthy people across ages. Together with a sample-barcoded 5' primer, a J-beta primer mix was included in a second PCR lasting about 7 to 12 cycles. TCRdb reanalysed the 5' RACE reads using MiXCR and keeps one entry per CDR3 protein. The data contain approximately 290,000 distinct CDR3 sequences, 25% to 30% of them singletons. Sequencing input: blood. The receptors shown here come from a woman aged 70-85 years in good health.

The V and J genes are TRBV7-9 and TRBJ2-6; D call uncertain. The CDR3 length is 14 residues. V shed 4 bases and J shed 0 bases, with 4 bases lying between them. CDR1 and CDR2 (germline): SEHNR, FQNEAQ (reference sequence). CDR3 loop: CASSYGSGANVLTF. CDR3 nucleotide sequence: TGTGCCAGCAGCTATGGCTCTGGGGCCAACGTCCTGACTTTC.

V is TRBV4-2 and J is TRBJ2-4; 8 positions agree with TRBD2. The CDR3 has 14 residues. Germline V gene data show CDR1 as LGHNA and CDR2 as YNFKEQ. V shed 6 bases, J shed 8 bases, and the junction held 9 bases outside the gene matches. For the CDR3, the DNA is TGTGCCAGCAGTCTCCAGCGGGAGTTGGACATTCAGTACTTC. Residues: CASSLQRELDIQYF.

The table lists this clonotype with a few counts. The CDR3 spells CSVEDPGRYYEQYF. CDR3 sequence (DNA): TGCAGCGTTGAAGATCCGGGCCGTTACTACGAGCAGTACTTC. This chain joins TRBV29-1 and TRBJ2-5; D remains ambiguous. The better agreement between TRBJ2-7 and the DNA end casts doubt on the J call. CDR3 length equals 14 residues. From germline, CDR1 is SQVTM and CDR2 ANQGSEA.

CDR3 region: CASSDGGGTYGYTF. As DNA, the CDR3 is TGCGCCAGCAGCGACGGAGGCGGCACCTATGGCTACACCTTC. The chain is built from TRBV5-1 and TRBJ1-2; D is undetermined. CDR1 and CDR2 (germline): SGHRS, YFSETQ. The CDR3 has 14 amino acids. Trimming shortened V by 4 bases and J by 4 bases, and 14 bases separated the two germline ends.

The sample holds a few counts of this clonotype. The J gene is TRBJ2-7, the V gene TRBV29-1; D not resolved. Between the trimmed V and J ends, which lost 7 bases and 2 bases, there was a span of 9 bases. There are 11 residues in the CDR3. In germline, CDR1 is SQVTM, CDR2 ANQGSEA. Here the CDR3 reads CSEDAAYEQYF. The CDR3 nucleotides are TGCAGCGAGGACGCAGCCTACGAGCAGTACTTC.

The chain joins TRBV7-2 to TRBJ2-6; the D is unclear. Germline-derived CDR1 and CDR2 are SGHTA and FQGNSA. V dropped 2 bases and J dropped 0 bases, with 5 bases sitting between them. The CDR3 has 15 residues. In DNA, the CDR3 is TGTGCCAGCAGCTTATCGCCCTCTGGGGCCAACGTCCTGACTTTC. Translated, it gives CASSLSPSGANVLTF.

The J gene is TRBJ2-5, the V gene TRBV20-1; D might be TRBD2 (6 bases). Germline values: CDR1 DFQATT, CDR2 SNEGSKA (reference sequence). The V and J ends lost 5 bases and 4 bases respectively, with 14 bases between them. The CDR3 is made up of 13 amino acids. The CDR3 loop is CSARWGEAETQYF. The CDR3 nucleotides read TGCAGTGCTCGATGGGGGGAGGCAGAGACCCAGTACTTC.

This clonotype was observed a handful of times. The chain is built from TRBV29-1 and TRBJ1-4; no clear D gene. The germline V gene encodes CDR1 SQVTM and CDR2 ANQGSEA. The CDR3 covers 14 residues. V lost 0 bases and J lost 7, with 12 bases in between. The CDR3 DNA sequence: TGCAGCGTTGAAGATCAAGGGAAGGGTGAAAAACTGTTTTTT. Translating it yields CSVEDQGKGEKLFF. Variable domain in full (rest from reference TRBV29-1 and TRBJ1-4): SAVISQKPSRDICQRGTSLTIQCQVDSQVTMMFWYRQQPGQSLTLIATANQGSEATYESGFVIDKFPISRPNLTFSTLTVSNMSPEDSSIYLCSVEDQGKGEKLFFGSGTQLSVL.

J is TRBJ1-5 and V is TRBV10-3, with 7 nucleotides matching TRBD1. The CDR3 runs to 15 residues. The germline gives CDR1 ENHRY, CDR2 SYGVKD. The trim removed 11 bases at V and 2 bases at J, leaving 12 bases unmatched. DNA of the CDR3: TGTGCCGCCCAATCCGGGACAGCCGGCAATCAGCCCCAGCATTTT. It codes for CAAQSGTAGNQPQHF.

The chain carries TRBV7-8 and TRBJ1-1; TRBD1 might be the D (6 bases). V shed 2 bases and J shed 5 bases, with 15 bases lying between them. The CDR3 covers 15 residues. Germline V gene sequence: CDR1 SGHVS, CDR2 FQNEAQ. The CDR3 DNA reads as TGTGCCAGCAGCTTATCGGCAGGGGATGGGACTGAAGCTTTCTTT. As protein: CASSLSAGDGTEAFF.

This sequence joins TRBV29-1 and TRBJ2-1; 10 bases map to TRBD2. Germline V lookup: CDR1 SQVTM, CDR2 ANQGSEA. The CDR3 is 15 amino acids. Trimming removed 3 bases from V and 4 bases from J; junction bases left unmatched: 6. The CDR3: CSVDRSGRRYNEQFF. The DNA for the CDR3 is TGCAGCGTTGACCGTAGCGGGAGGCGGTACAATGAGCAGTTCTTC.

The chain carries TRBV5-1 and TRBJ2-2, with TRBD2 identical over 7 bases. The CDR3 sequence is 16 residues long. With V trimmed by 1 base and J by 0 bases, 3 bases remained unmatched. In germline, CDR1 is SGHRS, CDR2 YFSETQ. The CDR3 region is CASSLMGLPNTGELFF. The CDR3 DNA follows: TGCGCCAGCAGCTTGATGGGACTACCGAACACCGGGGAGCTGTTTTTT.

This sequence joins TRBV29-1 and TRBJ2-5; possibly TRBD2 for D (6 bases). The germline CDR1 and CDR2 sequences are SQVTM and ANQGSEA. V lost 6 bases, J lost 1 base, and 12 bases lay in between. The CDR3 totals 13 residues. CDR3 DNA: TGCAGCGTGCCCTTGGGACTCCAAGAGACCCAGTACTTC. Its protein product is CSVPLGLQETQYF.

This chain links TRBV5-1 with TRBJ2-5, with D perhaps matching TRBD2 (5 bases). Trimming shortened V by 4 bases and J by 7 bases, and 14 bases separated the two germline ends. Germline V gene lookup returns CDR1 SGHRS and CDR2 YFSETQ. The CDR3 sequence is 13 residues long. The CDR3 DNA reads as TGCGCCAGCAGCCACCCTGTAGAGGGGACCCAGTACTTC. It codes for CASSHPVEGTQYF.

The CDR3 reads CASSPGTAVPNTEAFF. In DNA form, the CDR3 reads TGTGCCAGCAGTCCGGGGACGGCGGTTCCGAACACTGAAGCTTTCTTT. The V and J genes are TRBV28 and TRBJ1-1; D might be TRBD1 (5 bases). The CDR3 runs to 16 residues. Germline CDR1 MDHEN, CDR2 SYDVKM. Deletions cut 5 bases from V and 1 base from J, with 17 bases between.

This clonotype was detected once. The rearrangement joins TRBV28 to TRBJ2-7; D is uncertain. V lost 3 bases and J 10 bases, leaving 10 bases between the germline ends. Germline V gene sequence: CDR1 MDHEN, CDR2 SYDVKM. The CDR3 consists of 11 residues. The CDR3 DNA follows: TGTGCCAGCAGTTTGGTTGGGGATCAGTACTTC. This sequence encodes CASSLVGDQYF.

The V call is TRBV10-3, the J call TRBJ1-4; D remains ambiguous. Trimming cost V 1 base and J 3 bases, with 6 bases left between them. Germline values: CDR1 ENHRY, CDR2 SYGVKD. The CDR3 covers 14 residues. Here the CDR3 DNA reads TGTGCCATCAGTGAGTGGCAAGCTAATGAAAAACTGTTTTTT. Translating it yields CAISEWQANEKLFF.

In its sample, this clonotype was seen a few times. CDR3 bases: TGTGCCAGTACCCGGGGACAGTCCGACTCTGGGGCCAACGTCCTGACTTTC. This encodes CASTRGQSDSGANVLTF. The genes are TRBV19 and TRBJ2-6; 7 positions match TRBD1. CDR3 length equals 17 residues. V gave up 7 bases and J gave up 0 bases; unmatched junction bases: 9. Germline V CDR1 and CDR2: LNHDA, SQIVND (reference sequence).

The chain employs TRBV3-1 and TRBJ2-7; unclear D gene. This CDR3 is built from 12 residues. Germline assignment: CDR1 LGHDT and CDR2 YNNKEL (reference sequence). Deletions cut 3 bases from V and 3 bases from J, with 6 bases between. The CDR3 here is CASSHGVYEQYF. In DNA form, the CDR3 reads TGTGCCAGCAGCCATGGAGTCTACGAGCAGTACTTC.

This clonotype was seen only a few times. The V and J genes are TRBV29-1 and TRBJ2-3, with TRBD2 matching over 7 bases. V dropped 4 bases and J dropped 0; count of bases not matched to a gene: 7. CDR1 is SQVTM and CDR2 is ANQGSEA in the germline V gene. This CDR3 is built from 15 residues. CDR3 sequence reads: CSVVPRELSTDTQYF. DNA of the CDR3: TGCAGCGTTGTTCCGCGGGAGCTTAGCACAGATACGCAGTATTTT.

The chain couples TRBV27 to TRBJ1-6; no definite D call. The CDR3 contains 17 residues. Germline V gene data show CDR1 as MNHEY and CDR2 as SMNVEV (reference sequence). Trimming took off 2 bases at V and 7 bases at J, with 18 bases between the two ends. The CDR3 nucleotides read TGTGCCAGCAGTTTAGATTTGCGGCGGACGTCGAATTCACCCCTCCACTTT. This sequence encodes CASSLDLRRTSNSPLHF.

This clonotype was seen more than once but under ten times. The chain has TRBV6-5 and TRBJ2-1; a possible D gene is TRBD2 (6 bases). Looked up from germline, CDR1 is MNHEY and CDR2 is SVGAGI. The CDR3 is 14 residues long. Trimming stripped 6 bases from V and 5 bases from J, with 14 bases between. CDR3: CASSSGGRHNEQFF. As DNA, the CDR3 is TGTGCCAGCAGCTCTGGAGGGAGACACAATGAGCAGTTCTTC.

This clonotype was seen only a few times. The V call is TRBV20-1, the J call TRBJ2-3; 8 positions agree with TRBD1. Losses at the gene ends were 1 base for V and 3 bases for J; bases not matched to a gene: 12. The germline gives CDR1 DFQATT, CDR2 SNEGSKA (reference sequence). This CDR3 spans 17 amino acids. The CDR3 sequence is CSARGDRGGGQTDTQYF. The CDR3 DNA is TGCAGTGCTAGAGGTGACAGGGGAGGAGGTCAGACAGATACGCAGTATTTT.

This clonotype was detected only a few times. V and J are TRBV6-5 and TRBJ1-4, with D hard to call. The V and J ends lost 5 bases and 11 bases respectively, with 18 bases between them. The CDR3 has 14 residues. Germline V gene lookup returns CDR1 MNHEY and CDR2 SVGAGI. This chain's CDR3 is CASSGEILEGKLFF. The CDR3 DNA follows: TGTGCCAGCAGTGGGGAGATTCTGGAGGGCAAACTGTTTTTT.

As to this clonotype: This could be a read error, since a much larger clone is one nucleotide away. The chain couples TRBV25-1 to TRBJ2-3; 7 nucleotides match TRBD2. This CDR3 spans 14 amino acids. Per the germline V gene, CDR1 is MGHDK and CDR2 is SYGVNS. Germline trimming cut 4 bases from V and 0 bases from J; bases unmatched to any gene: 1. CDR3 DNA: TGTGCCAGCAGTGCAGCGGGGAGCACAGATACGCAGTATTTT. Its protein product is CASSAAGSTDTQYF.

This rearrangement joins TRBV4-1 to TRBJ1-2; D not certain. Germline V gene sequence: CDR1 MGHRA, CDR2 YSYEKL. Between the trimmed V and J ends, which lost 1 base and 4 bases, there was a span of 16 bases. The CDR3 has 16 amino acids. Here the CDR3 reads CASSQGKGGFVYGYTF. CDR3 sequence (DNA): TGCGCCAGCAGCCAAGGGAAAGGAGGGTTCGTCTATGGCTACACCTTC.

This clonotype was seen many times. As DNA, the CDR3 is TGTGCCAGCAGCCAAGAGGAAGGATACAATGAGCAGTTCTTC. Translating it yields CASSQEEGYNEQFF. V usage is TRBV4-2 and J usage is TRBJ2-1; no reliable D call. V lost 0 bases and J 4 bases, leaving 7 bases between the germline ends. The germline gives CDR1 LGHNA, CDR2 YNFKEQ. The CDR3 is made up of 14 amino acids.